This T cell receptor (beta chain) was captured in a study of blood T cell repertoires in COVID-19. Authors' processing steps: The authors estimated nucleated cell counts from reference gene primer amplification. The data were produced by immunoSEQ multiplex PCR, yet TCRdb's version contains in-frame clones alone and is incomplete. V and J calls and clone size come straight from that table; D and trimming were deduced from the DNA. The repertoire has around 200,000 clones, 85% to 90% of them found once; the top ten carry around 4.5%. The TCR was taken from a man in his fifties with acute or convalescent COVID-19. The sequenced material came from peripheral blood.

Here the CDR3 DNA reads TGTGCCAGCAGCCCCCCACAGGGACCGAGCACAGATACGCAGTATTTT. It codes for CASSPPQGPSTDTQYF. The rearrangement links TRBV7-9 to TRBJ2-3, with a possible D match to TRBD1 (6 bases). This CDR3 comprises 16 residues. V gave up 5 bases and J gave up 0 bases, with 15 bases separating them. Germline V gene lookup returns CDR1 SEHNR and CDR2 FQNEAQ (reference sequence).